The 8 T cell receptor beta chains listed next were all sequenced from one sample in a study of CD8 T cells in Susac syndrome. Random hexamers served to reverse transcribe roughly 0.45 to 1 ug RNA. MiXCR, run by TCRdb on the immunoSEQ multiplex PCR reads, gives a single entry per CDR3 protein. The sample lists around 150,000 distinct CDR3 sequences; around 93% were seen once. The specimen sequenced was CD4+ T cells from PBMCs. The receptors here all came from a human donor in good health.

In its sample, this clonotype was seen a few times. The chain recombines TRBV29-1 with TRBJ2-2; D not certain. The CDR3 spans 15 residues. Germline values: CDR1 SQVTM, CDR2 ANQGSEA. Trimming removed 6 bases at V and 2 bases at J, with 16 bases between. CDR3 in amino acids: CSVKTIDLNTGELFF. The CDR3 region has the DNA TGCAGCGTAAAAACCATAGACTTAAACACCGGGGAGCTGTTTTTT.

This chain uses TRBV29-1 with TRBJ1-5; the D gene is possibly TRBD1 (5 bases). Germline CDR1 and CDR2: SQVTM and ANQGSEA. This CDR3 has 13 residues. V was pared by 7 bases and J by 6 bases, with 16 bases between. In nucleotides, the CDR3 is TGCAGCGCCCAAGCGGGGGTCGGTCAGCCCCAGCATTTT. Translation gives CSAQAGVGQPQHF.

This chain links TRBV27 with TRBJ1-2, with D unresolved. V was cut by 3 bases and J by 5 bases, with 13 bases left in between. Germline CDR1 reads MNHEY; CDR2 reads SMNVEV (reference sequence). The CDR3 has 14 residues. The CDR3 DNA is TGTGCCAGCAGTTTGGGTGGAGCCTCTTATGGCTACACCTTC. Its protein is CASSLGGASYGYTF.

The chain has TRBV19 and TRBJ2-4; D remains ambiguous. CDR1 LNHDA and CDR2 SQIVND come from the germline V gene (reference sequence). V lost 7 bases, J lost 6 bases, and 19 bases lay in between. The CDR3 totals 15 residues. The CDR3 is CASTSRRSGLNIQYF. For the CDR3, the DNA is TGTGCCAGTACCTCCCGACGGTCTGGCCTAAACATTCAGTACTTC.

V gene TRBV7-2 combines with J gene TRBJ1-1; the D gene is possibly TRBD1 (5 bases). This CDR3 is built from 13 residues. V lost 1 base, J lost 8 bases, and 11 bases lay in between. Germline CDR1 SGHTA, CDR2 FQGNSA. The chain's CDR3 is CASSLVPRAEAFF. In nucleotides, the CDR3 is TGTGCCAGCAGCTTAGTTCCCAGGGCCGAAGCTTTCTTT. The entire variable domain, with the rest obtained from reference TRBV7-2 and TRBJ1-1, is as follows: GAGVSQSPSNKVTEKGKDVELRCDPISGHTALYWYRQSLGQGLEFLIYFQGNSAPDKSGLPSDRFSAERTGGSVSTLTIQRTQQEDSAVYLCASSLVPRAEAFFGQGTRLTVV.

DNA of the CDR3: TGTGCCAGTAGTTCCGGGACAGGGGCCTCCTACGAGCAGTACTTC. Translated: CASSSGTGASYEQYF. This chain uses TRBV19 with TRBJ2-7; 10 bases agree with TRBD1. The CDR3 loop spans 15 amino acids. Trimming at V came to 5 bases and at J to 0 bases, leaving 4 bases not matched to a gene. CDR1 is LNHDA, CDR2 SQIVND, per germline (reference sequence).

The rearrangement joins TRBV2 to TRBJ2-3; D gene uncertain. The CDR3 has 16 amino acids. Per the germline V gene, CDR1 is SNHLY and CDR2 is FYNNEI. The germline V and J ends were trimmed by 3 bases and 2 bases, with 15 bases remaining between them. CDR3 sequence: CASSDSAGTFTDTQYF. CDR3 in DNA: TGTGCCAGCAGTGATTCGGCTGGAACCTTCACAGATACGCAGTATTTT.

In this sample, this clonotype turned up once. In nucleotides, the CDR3 is TGTGCTAGTGGTTTGGGTCGCGTACTTCTGCCCTACGAGCAGTACTTC. Its translation is CASGLGRVLLPYEQYF. The chain combines TRBV12-5 with TRBJ2-7, with unresolved D. The CDR3 is made up of 16 amino acids. Trimming shortened V by 1 base and J by 2 bases, and 15 bases separated the two germline ends. Germline values: CDR1 LGHNT, CDR2 FRNRAP.